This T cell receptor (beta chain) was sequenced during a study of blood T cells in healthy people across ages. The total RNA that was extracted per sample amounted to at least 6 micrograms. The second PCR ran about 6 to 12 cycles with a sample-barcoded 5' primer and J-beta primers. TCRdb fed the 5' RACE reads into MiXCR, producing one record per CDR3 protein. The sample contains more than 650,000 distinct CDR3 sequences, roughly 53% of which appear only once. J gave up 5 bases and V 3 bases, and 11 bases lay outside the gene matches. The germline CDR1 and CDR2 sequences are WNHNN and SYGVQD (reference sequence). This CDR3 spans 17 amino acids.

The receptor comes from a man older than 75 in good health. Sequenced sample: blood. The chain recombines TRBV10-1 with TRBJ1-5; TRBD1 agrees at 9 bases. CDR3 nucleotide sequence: TGCGCCAGCAGTGATCGTCCGGGACAGGGTGGCGATCAGCCCCAGCATTTT. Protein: CASSDRPGQGGDQPQHF.